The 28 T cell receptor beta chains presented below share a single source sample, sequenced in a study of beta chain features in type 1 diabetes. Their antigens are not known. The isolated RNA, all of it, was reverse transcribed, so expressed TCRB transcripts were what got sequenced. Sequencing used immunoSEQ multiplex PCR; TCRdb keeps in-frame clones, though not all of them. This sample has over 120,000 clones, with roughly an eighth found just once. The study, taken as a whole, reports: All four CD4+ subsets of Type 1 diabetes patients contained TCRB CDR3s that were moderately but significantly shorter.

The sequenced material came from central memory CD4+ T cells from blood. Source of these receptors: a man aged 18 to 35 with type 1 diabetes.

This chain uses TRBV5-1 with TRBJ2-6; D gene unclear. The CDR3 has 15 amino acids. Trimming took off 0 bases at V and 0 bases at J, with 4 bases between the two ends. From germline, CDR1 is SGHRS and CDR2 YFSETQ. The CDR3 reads CASSLARSGANVLTF. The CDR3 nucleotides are TGCGCCAGCAGCTTGGCCCGCTCTGGGGCCAACGTCCTGACTTTC.

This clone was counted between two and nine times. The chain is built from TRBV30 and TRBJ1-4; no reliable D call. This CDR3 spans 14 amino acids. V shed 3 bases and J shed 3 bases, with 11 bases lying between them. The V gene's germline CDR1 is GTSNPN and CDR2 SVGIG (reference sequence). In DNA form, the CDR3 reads TGTGCCTGGAGAGAGGGTTTCGCTAATGAAAAACTGTTTTTT. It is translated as CAWREGFANEKLFF.

The CDR3 region is CASSLEGGPRNSPLHF. CDR3 in DNA: TGCGCCAGCAGCTTGGAAGGAGGCCCTAGGAATTCACCCCTCCACTTT. The chain employs TRBV5-1 and TRBJ1-6, with unresolved D. Trimming cost V 0 bases and J 7 bases, with 14 bases left between them. Germline V gene data show CDR1 as SGHRS and CDR2 as YFSETQ. The CDR3 runs 16 residues.

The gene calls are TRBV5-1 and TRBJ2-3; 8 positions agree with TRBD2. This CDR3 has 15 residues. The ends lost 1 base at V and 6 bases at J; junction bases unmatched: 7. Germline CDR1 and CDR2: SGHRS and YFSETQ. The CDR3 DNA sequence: TGCGCCAGCAGCTTGTCAGCGGGGGCTGGGGATACGCAGTATTTT. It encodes CASSLSAGAGDTQYF.

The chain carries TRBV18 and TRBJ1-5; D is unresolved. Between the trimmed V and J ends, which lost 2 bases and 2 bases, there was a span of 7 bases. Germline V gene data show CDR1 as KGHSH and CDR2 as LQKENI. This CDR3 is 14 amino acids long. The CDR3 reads CASSPGRGNQPQHF. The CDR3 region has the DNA TGTGCCAGCTCACCAGGAAGGGGCAATCAGCCCCAGCATTTT.

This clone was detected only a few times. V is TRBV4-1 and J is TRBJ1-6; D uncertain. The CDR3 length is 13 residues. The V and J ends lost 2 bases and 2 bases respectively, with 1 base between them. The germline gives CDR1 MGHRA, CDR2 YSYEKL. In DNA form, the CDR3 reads TGCGCCAGCAGCCAACCCTATAATTCACCCCTCCACTTT. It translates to CASSQPYNSPLHF.

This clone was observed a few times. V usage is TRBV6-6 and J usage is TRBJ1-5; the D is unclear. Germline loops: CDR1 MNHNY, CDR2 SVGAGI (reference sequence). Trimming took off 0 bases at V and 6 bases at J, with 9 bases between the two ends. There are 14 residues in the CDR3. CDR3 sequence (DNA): TGTGCCAGCAGTTACTCAGGGATTGGTCAGCCCCAGCATTTT. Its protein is CASSYSGIGQPQHF.

CDR3 coding DNA: TGTGCCAGCAGTGTAGAGGGTGGAGGTTCACCCCTCCACTTT. Residues: CASSVEGGGSPLHF. The chain links TRBV6-4 to TRBJ1-6; the D is unclear. Germline CDR1 and CDR2: MRHNA and SNTAGT. V lost 4 bases and J lost 9, with 13 bases in between. This CDR3 has 14 amino acids.

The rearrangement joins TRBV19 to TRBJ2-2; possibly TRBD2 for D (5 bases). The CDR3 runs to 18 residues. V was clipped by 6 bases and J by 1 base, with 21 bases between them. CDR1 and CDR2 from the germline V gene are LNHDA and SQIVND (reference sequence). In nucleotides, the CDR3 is TGTGCCAGTAGAGAGAGGGCAGAGTACCTACTGAACACCGGGGAGCTGTTTTTT. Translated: CASRERAEYLLNTGELFF.

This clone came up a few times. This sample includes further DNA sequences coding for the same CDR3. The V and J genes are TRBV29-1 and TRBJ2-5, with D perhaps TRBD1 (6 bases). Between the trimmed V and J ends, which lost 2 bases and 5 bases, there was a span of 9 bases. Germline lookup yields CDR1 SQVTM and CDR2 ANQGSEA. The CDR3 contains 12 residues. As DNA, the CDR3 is TGCAGCGTTGAAAGGCAGGGGGAGACCCAGTACTTC. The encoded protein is CSVERQGETQYF.

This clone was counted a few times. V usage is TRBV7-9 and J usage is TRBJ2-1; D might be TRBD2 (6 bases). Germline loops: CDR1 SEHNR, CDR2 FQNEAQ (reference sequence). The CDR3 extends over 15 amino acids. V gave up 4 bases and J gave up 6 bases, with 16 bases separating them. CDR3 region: CASSSGWRDGNEQFF. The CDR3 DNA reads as TGTGCCAGCAGCTCAGGGTGGAGGGACGGCAATGAGCAGTTCTTC.

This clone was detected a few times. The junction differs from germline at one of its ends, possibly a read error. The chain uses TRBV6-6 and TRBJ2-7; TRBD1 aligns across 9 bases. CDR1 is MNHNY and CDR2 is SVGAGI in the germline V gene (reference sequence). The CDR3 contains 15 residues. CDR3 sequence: CAISDEGQGPYEQYF. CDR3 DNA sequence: TGTGCCATCAGTGACGAGGGACAGGGACCCTACGAGCAGTACTTC.

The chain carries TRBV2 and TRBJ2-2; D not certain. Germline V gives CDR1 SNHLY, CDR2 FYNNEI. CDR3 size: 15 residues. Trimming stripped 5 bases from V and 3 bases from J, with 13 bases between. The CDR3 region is CASSLPRGDTGELFF. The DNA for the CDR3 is TGTGCCAGCAGTCTTCCCCGTGGAGACACCGGGGAGCTGTTTTTT.

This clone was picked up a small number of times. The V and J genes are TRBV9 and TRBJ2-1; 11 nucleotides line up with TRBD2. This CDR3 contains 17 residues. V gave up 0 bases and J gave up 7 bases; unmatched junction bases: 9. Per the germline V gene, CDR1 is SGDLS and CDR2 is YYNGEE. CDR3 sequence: CASSVVEGLADQNEQFF. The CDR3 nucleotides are TGTGCCAGCAGCGTAGTTGAGGGACTAGCGGATCAGAATGAGCAGTTCTTC.

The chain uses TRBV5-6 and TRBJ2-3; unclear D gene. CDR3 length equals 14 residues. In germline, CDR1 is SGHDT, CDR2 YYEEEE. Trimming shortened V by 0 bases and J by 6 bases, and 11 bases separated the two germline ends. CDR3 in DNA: TGTGCCAGCAGCTTGGCCGCGGTGAAGGATACGCAGTATTTT. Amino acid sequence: CASSLAAVKDTQYF.

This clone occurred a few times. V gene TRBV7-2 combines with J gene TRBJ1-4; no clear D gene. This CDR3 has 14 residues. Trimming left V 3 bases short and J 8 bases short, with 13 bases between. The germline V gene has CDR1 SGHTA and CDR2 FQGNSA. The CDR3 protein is CASSFQLSGEKLFF. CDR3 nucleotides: TGTGCCAGCAGCTTTCAACTAAGTGGGGAAAAACTGTTTTTT. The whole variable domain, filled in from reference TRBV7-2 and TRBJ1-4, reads GAGVSQSPSNKVTEKGKDVELRCDPISGHTALYWYRQSLGQGLEFLIYFQGNSAPDKSGLPSDRFSAERTGGSVSTLTIQRTQQEDSAVYLCASSFQLSGEKLFFGSGTQLSVL.

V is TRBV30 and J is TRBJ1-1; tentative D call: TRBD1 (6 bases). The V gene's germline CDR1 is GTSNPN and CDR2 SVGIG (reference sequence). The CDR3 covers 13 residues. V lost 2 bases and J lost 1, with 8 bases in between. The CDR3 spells CAWSRQENTEAFF. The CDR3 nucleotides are TGTGCCTGGAGTCGACAGGAGAACACTGAAGCTTTCTTT.

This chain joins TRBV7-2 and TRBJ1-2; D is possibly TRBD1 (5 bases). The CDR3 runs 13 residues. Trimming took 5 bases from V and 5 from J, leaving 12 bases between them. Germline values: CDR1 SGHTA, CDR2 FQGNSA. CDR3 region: CASSPGPLYGYTF. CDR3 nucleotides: TGTGCCAGCAGCCCGGGACCTCTATATGGCTACACCTTC.

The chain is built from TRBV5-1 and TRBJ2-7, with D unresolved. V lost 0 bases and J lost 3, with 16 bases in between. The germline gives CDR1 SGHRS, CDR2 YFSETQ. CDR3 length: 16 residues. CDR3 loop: CASSLAGPASSYEQYF. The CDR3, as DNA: TGCGCCAGCAGCTTGGCGGGCCCCGCATCGAGCTACGAGCAGTACTTC.

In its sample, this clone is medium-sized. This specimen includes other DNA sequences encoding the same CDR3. Here the CDR3 DNA reads TGTGCCAGCTCCCGGGGAGCGGGGGGTCGAGACAATGAGCAGTTCTTC. Residues: CASSRGAGGRDNEQFF. This chain uses TRBV18 with TRBJ2-1; 9 positions agree with TRBD2. There are 16 residues in the CDR3. Germline-derived CDR1 and CDR2 are KGHSH and LQKENI. The J segment lost 5 bases and the V segment lost 6 bases, leaving 11 bases of the junction unmatched. Looking up the rest from reference TRBV18 and TRBJ2-1 gives the full variable domain: NAGVMQNPRHLVRRRGQEARLRCSPMKGHSHVYWYRQLPEEGLKFMVYLQKENIIDESGMPKERFSAEFPKEGPSILRIQQVVRGDSAAYFCASSRGAGGRDNEQFFGPGTRLTVL.

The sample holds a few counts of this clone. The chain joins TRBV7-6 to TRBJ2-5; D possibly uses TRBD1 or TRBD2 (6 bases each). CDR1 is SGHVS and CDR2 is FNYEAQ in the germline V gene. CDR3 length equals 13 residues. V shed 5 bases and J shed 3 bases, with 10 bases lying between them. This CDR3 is CASSGGLKETQYF. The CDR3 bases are TGTGCCAGCAGCGGGGGGCTTAAAGAGACCCAGTACTTC.

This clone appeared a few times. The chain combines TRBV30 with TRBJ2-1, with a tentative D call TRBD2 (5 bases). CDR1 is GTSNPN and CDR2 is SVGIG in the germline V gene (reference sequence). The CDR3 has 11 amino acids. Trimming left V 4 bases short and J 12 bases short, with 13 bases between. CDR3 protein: CAWKKNGGQFF. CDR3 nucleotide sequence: TGTGCCTGGAAGAAGAACGGAGGGCAGTTCTTC.

CDR3 in amino acids: CASRSGQGYYEQYF. CDR3 DNA sequence: TGTGCCAGCAGATCGGGACAGGGATACTACGAGCAGTACTTC. The V gene is TRBV6-6, the J gene TRBJ2-7, with 9 bases lining up with TRBD1. J lost 3 bases, V lost 6 bases, and 6 bases had no gene match. This CDR3 is built from 14 residues. Germline CDR1 is MNHNY and CDR2 is SVGAGI (reference sequence).

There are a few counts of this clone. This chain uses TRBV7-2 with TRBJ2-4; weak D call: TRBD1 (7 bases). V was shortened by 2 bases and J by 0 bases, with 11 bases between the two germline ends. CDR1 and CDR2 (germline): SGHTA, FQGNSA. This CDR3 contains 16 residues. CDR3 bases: TGTGCCAGCAGCTTACAGGGGGGACTAGCCAAAAACATTCAGTACTTC. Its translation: CASSLQGGLAKNIQYF. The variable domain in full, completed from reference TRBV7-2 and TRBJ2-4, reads GAGVSQSPSNKVTEKGKDVELRCDPISGHTALYWYRQSLGQGLEFLIYFQGNSAPDKSGLPSDRFSAERTGGSVSTLTIQRTQQEDSAVYLCASSLQGGLAKNIQYFGAGTRLSVL.

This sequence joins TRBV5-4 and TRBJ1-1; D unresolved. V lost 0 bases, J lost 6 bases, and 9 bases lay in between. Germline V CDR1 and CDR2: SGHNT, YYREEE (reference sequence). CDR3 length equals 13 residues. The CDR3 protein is CASSLEVFSEAFF. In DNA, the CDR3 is TGTGCCAGCAGCTTGGAGGTATTCTCTGAAGCTTTCTTT.

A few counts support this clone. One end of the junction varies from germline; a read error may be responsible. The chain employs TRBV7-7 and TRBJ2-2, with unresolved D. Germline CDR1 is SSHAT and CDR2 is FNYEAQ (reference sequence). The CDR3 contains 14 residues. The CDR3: CASSLDWVTGELFF. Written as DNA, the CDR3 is TGTGCTAGCAGCTTAGATTGGGTCACCGGGGAGCTGTTTTTT.

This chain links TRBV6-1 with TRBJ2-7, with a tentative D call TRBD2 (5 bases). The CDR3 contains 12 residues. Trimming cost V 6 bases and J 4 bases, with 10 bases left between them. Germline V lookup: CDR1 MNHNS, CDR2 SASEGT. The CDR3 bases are TGTGCCAGCAGCCTACGGGGATACGAGCAGTACTTC. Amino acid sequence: CASSLRGYEQYF.

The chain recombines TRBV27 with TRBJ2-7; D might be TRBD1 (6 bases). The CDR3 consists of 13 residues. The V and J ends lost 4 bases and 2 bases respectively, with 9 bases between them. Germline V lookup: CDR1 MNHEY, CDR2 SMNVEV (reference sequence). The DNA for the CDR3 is TGTGCCAGCAGTTCGACAGGCCCCTACGAGCAGTACTTC. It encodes CASSSTGPYEQYF.